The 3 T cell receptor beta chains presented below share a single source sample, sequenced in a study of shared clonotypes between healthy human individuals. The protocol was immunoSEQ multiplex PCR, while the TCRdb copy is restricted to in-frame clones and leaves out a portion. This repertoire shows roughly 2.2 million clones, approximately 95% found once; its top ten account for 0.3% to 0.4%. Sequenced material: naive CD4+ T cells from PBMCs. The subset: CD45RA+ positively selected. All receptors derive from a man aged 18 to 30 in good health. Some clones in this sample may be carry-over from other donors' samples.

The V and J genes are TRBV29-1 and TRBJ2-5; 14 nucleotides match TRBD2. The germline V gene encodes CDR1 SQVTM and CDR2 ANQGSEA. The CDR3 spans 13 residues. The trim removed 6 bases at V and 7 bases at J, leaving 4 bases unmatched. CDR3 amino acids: CSVGLAGDGTQYF. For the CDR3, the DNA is TGCAGCGTGGGACTAGCGGGAGATGGGACCCAGTACTTC.

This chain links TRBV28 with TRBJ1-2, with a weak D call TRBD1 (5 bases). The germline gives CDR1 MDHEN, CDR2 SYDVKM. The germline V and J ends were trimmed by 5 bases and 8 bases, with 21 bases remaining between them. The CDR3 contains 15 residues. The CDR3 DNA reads TGTGCCAGCAGTCCTGACCCGGGACTCCTGGTCGGCTACACCTTC. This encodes CASSPDPGLLVGYTF.

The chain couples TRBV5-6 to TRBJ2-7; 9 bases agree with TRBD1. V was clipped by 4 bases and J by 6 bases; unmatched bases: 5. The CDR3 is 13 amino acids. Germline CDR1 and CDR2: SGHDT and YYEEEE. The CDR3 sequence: CASSRDRVREQYF. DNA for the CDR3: TGTGCCAGCAGCCGGGACAGGGTGCGCGAGCAGTACTTC.